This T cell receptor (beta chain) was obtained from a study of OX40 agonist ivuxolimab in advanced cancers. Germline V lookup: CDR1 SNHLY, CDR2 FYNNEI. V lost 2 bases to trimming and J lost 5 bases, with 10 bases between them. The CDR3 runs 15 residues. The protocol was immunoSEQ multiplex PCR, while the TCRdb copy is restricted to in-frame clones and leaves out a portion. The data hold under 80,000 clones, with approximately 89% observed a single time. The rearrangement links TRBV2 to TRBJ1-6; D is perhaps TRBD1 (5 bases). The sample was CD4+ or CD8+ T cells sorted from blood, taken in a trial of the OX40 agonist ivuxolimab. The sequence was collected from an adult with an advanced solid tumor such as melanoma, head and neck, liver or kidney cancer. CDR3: CASSELGRDNSPLHF. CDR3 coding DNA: TGTGCCAGCAGTGAACTCGGCAGGGATAATTCACCCCTCCACTTT.